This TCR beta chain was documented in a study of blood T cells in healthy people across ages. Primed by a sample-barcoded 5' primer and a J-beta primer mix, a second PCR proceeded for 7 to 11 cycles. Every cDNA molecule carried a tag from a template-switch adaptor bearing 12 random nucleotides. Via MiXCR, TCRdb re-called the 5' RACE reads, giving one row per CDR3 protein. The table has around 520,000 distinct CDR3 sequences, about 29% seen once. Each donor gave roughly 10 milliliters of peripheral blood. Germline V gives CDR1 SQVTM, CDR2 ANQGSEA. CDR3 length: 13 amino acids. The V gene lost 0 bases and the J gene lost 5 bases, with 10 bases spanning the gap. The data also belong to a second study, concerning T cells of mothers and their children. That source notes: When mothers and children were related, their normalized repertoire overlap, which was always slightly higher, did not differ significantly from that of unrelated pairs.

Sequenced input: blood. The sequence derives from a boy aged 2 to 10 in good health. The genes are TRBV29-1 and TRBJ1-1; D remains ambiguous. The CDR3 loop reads CSVEEGRDTEAFF. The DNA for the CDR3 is TGCAGCGTTGAAGAAGGACGTGATACTGAAGCTTTCTTT.